This T cell receptor beta chain was captured by sequencing in a study of technical replicates of blood from a few donors. The CDR3 extends over 16 amino acids. Looked up from germline, CDR1 is MGHRA and CDR2 is YSYEKL. With 1 base clipped from V and 0 bases from J, the junction kept 1 base outside the gene matches. Using immunoSEQ multiplex PCR, the repertoire was profiled, and TCRdb retains in-frame clones only, with some absent. The sample lists around 67,000 clones, over 85% occurring once. The chain uses TRBV4-1 and TRBJ1-3; 9 bases match TRBD1. This sequence was found in a human donor in good health. Sequencing input: T cells isolated from PBMCs. The CDR3 DNA sequence: TGCGCCAGCAGCCAAGGGGACAGGGTCTCTGGAAACACCATATATTTT. Translated, it gives CASSQGDRVSGNTIYF.